A selection of T cell receptor beta chains follows, all from one sample in a study of cytomegalovirus exposure and HLA in healthy donors. Produced via immunoSEQ multiplex PCR; TCRdb's table is partial and in-frame only. The repertoire consists of 150,000 or so clones, with 70% to 90% occurring once and the leading ten covering 2% to 3%. Sequenced sample: PBMCs. All receptors derive from a man aged 50 or older in good health and CMV-seronegative. The CDR3 runs from the conserved cysteine through the conserved F or W. A D gene is named only where the DNA matches it firmly. Clone size, where shown, is once, few, many, or a class for clones that have expanded.

J gene: TRBJ1-2
D gene: NA
V gene: TRBV19
clone size: NA
CDR3 protein: CASLTTGGRWGYTF
CDR3 DNA: TGTGCCAGCTTAACGACCGGGGGACGGTGGGGCTACACCTTC

J gene: TRBJ2-7
D gene: NA
V gene: TRBV4-2
clone size: NA
CDR3 protein: CASSQETGGYEQYF
CDR3 DNA: TGTGCCAGCAGCCAAGAGACAGGAGGCTACGAGCAGTACTTC

J gene: TRBJ2-7
D gene: NA
V gene: TRBV29-1
clone size: NA
CDR3 protein: CSGRTGYQGTYEQYF
CDR3 DNA: TGCAGCGGCCGAACAGGCTATCAGGGAACCTACGAGCAGTACTTC

J gene: TRBJ1-5
D gene: TRBD1
V gene: TRBV2
clone size: NA
CDR3 protein: CASSADRNSNQPQHF
CDR3 DNA: TGTGCCAGCAGTGCGGACAGGAATAGCAATCAGCCCCAGCATTTT

J gene: TRBJ1-1
D gene: NA
V gene: TRBV9
clone size: NA
CDR3 protein: CASSVGAGGVGGNTEAFF
CDR3 DNA: TGTGCCAGCAGCGTAGGGGCGGGAGGGGTCGGGGGGAACACTGAAGCTTTCTTT

J gene: TRBJ2-7
D gene: TRBD2
V gene: TRBV5-1
clone size: NA
CDR3 protein: CASSSGLAGDEQYF
CDR3 DNA: TGCGCCAGCAGCTCGGGACTAGCGGGAGACGAGCAGTACTTC

J gene: TRBJ2-3
D gene: TRBD2
V gene: TRBV9
clone size: NA
CDR3 protein: CASSVAVGVPGLAGVRGTDTQYF
CDR3 DNA: TGTGCCAGCAGCGTTGCTGTTGGGGTCCCGGGACTAGCGGGAGTTAGGGGCACAGATACGCAGTATTTT

J gene: TRBJ2-5
D gene: NA
V gene: TRBV28
clone size: NA
CDR3 protein: CASRPAGMVETQYF
CDR3 DNA: TGTGCCAGCAGACCGGCGGGGATGGTCGAGACCCAGTACTTC

J gene: TRBJ2-5
D gene: TRBD2
V gene: TRBV5-1
clone size: NA
CDR3 protein: CASRGTSGKETQYF
CDR3 DNA: TGCGCCAGCAGAGGTACTAGCGGGAAAGAGACCCAGTACTTC

J gene: TRBJ2-2
D gene: TRBD1
V gene: TRBV6-1
clone size: NA
CDR3 protein: CASSGTGTGGTGELFF
CDR3 DNA: TGTGCCAGCAGTGGAACCGGGACAGGGGGCACCGGGGAGCTGTTTTTT

J gene: TRBJ1-2
D gene: NA
V gene: TRBV4-1
clone size: NA
CDR3 protein: CASSPSNRDNYGYTF
CDR3 DNA: TGCGCCAGCAGCCCCTCGAACAGGGACAACTATGGCTACACCTTC

J gene: TRBJ2-5
D gene: TRBD1
V gene: TRBV5-8
clone size: NA
CDR3 protein: CASSSGQGKQETQYF
CDR3 DNA: TGTGCCAGCAGCTCGGGACAGGGCAAACAAGAGACCCAGTACTTC

J gene: TRBJ1-1
D gene: NA
V gene: TRBV25-1
clone size: NA
CDR3 protein: CASSAAGGIVAFF
CDR3 DNA: TGTGCCAGCAGTGCGGCCGGGGGTATAGTGGCTTTCTTT

J gene: TRBJ2-1
D gene: TRBD2
V gene: TRBV27
clone size: once
CDR3 protein: CASSWTSYNEQFF
CDR3 DNA: TGTGCCAGCAGTTGGACTAGCTACAATGAGCAGTTCTTC

J gene: TRBJ1-2
D gene: TRBD1
V gene: TRBV6-6
clone size: NA
CDR3 protein: CASTWDSQWGYTF
CDR3 DNA: TGTGCCAGCACTTGGGACAGCCAGTGGGGCTACACCTTC

J gene: TRBJ2-1
D gene: NA
V gene: TRBV30
clone size: few
CDR3 protein: CAWSPTSREQFF
CDR3 DNA: TGTGCCTGGAGTCCCACCTCTAGGGAGCAGTTCTTC

J gene: TRBJ1-3
D gene: NA
V gene: TRBV27
clone size: NA
CDR3 protein: CASSFGRGSGNTIYF
CDR3 DNA: TGTGCCAGCAGTTTTGGCAGAGGCTCTGGAAACACCATATATTTT

J gene: TRBJ1-4
D gene: NA
V gene: TRBV2
clone size: few
CDR3 protein: CASRGGTGNEKLFF
CDR3 DNA: TGTGCCAGCAGGGGGGGGACGGGGAATGAAAAACTGTTTTTT

J gene: TRBJ1-4
D gene: NA
V gene: TRBV2
clone size: NA
CDR3 protein: CASSATGTDEKLFF
CDR3 DNA: TGTGCCAGCAGCGCGACAGGTACGGATGAAAAACTGTTTTTT

J gene: TRBJ1-3
D gene: NA
V gene: TRBV6-1
clone size: few
CDR3 protein: CASSDITDSGNTIYF
CDR3 DNA: TGTGCCAGCAGTGATATAACAGACTCTGGAAACACCATATATTTT

J gene: TRBJ2-1
D gene: TRBD1
V gene: TRBV5-1
clone size: once
CDR3 protein: CASSLDGQGSNEQFF
CDR3 DNA: TGCGCCAGCAGCTTGGACGGACAGGGAAGTAATGAGCAGTTCTTC

J gene: TRBJ1-1
D gene: TRBD1
V gene: TRBV7-2
clone size: few
CDR3 protein: CASSILQGKGTEAFF
CDR3 DNA: TGTGCCAGCAGCATACTACAGGGGAAGGGCACTGAAGCTTTCTTT

J gene: TRBJ1-2
D gene: TRBD1
V gene: TRBV7-2
clone size: NA
CDR3 protein: CASSPGGTRGKVYGYTF
CDR3 DNA: TGTGCCAGCAGCCCGGGGGGGACCAGGGGGAAGGTCTATGGCTACACCTTC

J gene: TRBJ2-3
D gene: TRBD2
V gene: TRBV14
clone size: NA
CDR3 protein: CASSQDSGASTDTQYF
CDR3 DNA: TGTGCCAGCAGCCAAGATAGCGGGGCGTCCACAGATACGCAGTATTTT

J gene: TRBJ1-6
D gene: NA
V gene: TRBV30
clone size: NA
CDR3 protein: CAWSRGTSTGALSLHF
CDR3 DNA: TGTGCCTGGTCGCGCGGAACGAGTACGGGAGCCCTGTCCCTCCACTTT

J gene: TRBJ2-7
D gene: TRBD2
V gene: TRBV27
clone size: NA
CDR3 protein: CASSTGTRVYEQYF
CDR3 DNA: TGTGCCAGCAGCACCGGGACTAGGGTCTACGAGCAGTACTTC

J gene: TRBJ2-2
D gene: NA
V gene: TRBV9
clone size: once
CDR3 protein: CASSVVMNTGELFF
CDR3 DNA: TGTGCCAGCAGCGTAGTTATGAACACCGGGGAGCTGTTTTTT

J gene: TRBJ1-1
D gene: NA
V gene: TRBV2
clone size: NA
CDR3 protein: CASGKRNTEAFF
CDR3 DNA: TGTGCCAGTGGTAAGCGGAACACTGAAGCTTTCTTT

J gene: TRBJ2-7
D gene: TRBD1
V gene: TRBV7-6
clone size: few
CDR3 protein: CASSSRQGTSYEQYF
CDR3 DNA: TGTGCCAGCAGCTCGAGACAGGGTACCTCCTACGAGCAGTACTTC

J gene: TRBJ1-2
D gene: TRBD1
V gene: TRBV6-1
clone size: NA
CDR3 protein: CASSEARGLGYGYTF
CDR3 DNA: TGTGCCAGCAGTGAAGCTAGGGGGCTCGGCTATGGCTACACCTTC

J gene: TRBJ2-1
D gene: NA
V gene: TRBV5-4
clone size: NA
CDR3 protein: CASSLQGSGNEQFF
CDR3 DNA: TGTGCCAGCAGCCTCCAGGGGTCGGGCAATGAGCAGTTCTTC

J gene: TRBJ1-1
D gene: NA
V gene: TRBV15
clone size: few
CDR3 protein: CATSRESRNTEAFF
CDR3 DNA: TGTGCCACCAGCAGAGAATCTAGGAACACTGAAGCTTTCTTT

J gene: TRBJ2-1
D gene: NA
V gene: TRBV19
clone size: NA
CDR3 protein: CASSIGGTVAYNEQFF
CDR3 DNA: TGTGCCAGTAGTATCGGCGGGACAGTTGCCTACAATGAGCAGTTCTTC

J gene: TRBJ1-4
D gene: TRBD1
V gene: TRBV5-1
clone size: NA
CDR3 protein: CASSQGQGAGEKLFF
CDR3 DNA: TGCGCCAGCAGCCAGGGACAGGGGGCCGGTGAAAAACTGTTTTTT

J gene: TRBJ1-5
D gene: TRBD1
V gene: TRBV6-1
clone size: NA
CDR3 protein: CASIPGTGENQPQHF
CDR3 DNA: TGTGCCAGCATACCCGGGACAGGGGAGAATCAGCCCCAGCATTTT

J gene: TRBJ2-5
D gene: TRBD1
V gene: TRBV4-1
clone size: NA
CDR3 protein: CASSLRQGARETQYF
CDR3 DNA: TGCGCCAGCAGCCTCCGACAGGGGGCGCGAGAGACCCAGTACTTC

J gene: TRBJ2-2
D gene: NA
V gene: TRBV18
clone size: few
CDR3 protein: CASSPQSQANTGELFF
CDR3 DNA: TGTGCCAGCTCACCGCAGTCCCAGGCGAACACCGGGGAGCTGTTTTTT

J gene: TRBJ1-1
D gene: TRBD1
V gene: TRBV29-1
clone size: few
CDR3 protein: CSARRNRGTNTEAFF
CDR3 DNA: TGCAGCGCCCGAAGAAACAGGGGAACGAACACTGAAGCTTTCTTT

J gene: TRBJ2-7
D gene: NA
V gene: TRBV6-6
clone size: NA
CDR3 protein: CASSSGIQQYF
CDR3 DNA: TGTGCCAGCAGTTCGGGAATTCAGCAGTACTTC

J gene: TRBJ2-7
D gene: TRBD2
V gene: TRBV29-1
clone size: few
CDR3 protein: CSVVGGEQYF
CDR3 DNA: TGCAGCGTTGTGGGGGGGGAGCAGTACTTC